What follows is one T cell receptor beta chain and its context. Its antigen remains unidentified. Some clones are missing from TCRdb's copy, which holds only in-frame ones; the method was immunoSEQ multiplex PCR. The table has 87,000 or so clones, more than 65% seen once. The CDR3 extends over 12 amino acids. V gave up 8 bases and J gave up 2 bases, with 10 bases separating them. Germline lookup yields CDR1 MNHEY and CDR2 SVGAGI. The data originate from a study of Ad26.COV2.S vaccination and SARS-CoV-2 variants. Findings and caveats of the study: Spike-specific TCR breadth ran higher among vaccine recipients than placebo recipients.

The sequence came from a human donor who had recovered from COVID-19. The sequences come from peripheral blood, collected after recovery from COVID-19. The chain has TRBV6-5 and TRBJ2-7, with a weak D call TRBD1 (6 bases). This CDR3 reads CASSAGAYEQYF. Here the CDR3 DNA reads TGTGCCAGCTCGGCAGGGGCCTACGAGCAGTACTTC.